The clone carrying this T cell receptor (beta chain) came up a few times. This sample is part of a study of blood T cells in healthy people across ages. A second PCR of roughly 7 to 11 cycles used a sample-barcoded 5' primer and a J-beta primer mix. TCRdb re-analysed the 5' RACE reads in MiXCR, keeping a single row per CDR3 protein. The repertoire has about 1.5 million distinct CDR3 sequences, 42% of them found once; the top ten carry about 4%. The sequence was collected from a woman aged 18-29 years in good health. Sequenced: blood.

Here the CDR3 reads CASSPNLDGTEAFF. CDR3 coding DNA: TGTGCCAGCAGCCCCAATCTGGACGGAACTGAAGCTTTCTTT. The V and J genes are TRBV7-9 and TRBJ1-1, with unresolved D. V gave up 5 bases and J gave up 5 bases, with 15 bases separating them. This CDR3 spans 14 amino acids. The germline gives CDR1 SEHNR, CDR2 FQNEAQ (reference sequence). Full variable domain (missing parts from reference TRBV7-9 and TRBJ1-1): DTGVSQNPRHKITKRGQNVTFRCDPISEHNRLYWYRQTLGQGPEFLTYFQNEAQLEKSRLLSDRFSAERPKGSFSTLEIQRTEQGDSAMYLCASSPNLDGTEAFFGQGTRLTVV.